Listed here are 25 T cell receptor beta chains from one sample, sequenced in a study of shared clonotypes between healthy human individuals. Method: immunoSEQ multiplex PCR; TCRdb's copy keeps in-frame clones and lacks some. This sample carries approximately 500,000 clones, approximately 82% of them seen once, and the ten largest clones take about 12%. Sequenced sample: PBMCs. The receptors shown here come from a woman aged 40 to 50 in good health. Some clones in this sample may be carry-over from other donors' samples.

With respect to this clone: The sample contains more than one DNA sequence encoding this CDR3. This CDR3 is CASSLALGDTQYF. The CDR3 DNA reads TGTGCCAGCAGCTTAGCGTTGGGGGATACGCAGTATTTT. This chain connects TRBV7-2 to TRBJ2-3, with unresolved D. The CDR3 sequence is 13 residues long. Germline V gives CDR1 SGHTA, CDR2 FQGNSA. Trimming cost V 0 bases and J 6 bases, with 7 bases left between them.

The chain has TRBV6-1 and TRBJ2-5; 11 nucleotides line up with TRBD2. Germline values: CDR1 MNHNS, CDR2 SASEGT. The CDR3 covers 14 residues. Trimming took 7 bases from V and 11 from J; bases not matched to a gene: 12. The CDR3 DNA is TGTGCCAGCACGGAGGTACTAGCGGGAGTTGAGCAGTACTTC. Protein: CASTEVLAGVEQYF.

This clone was seen repeatedly, ten times or more. The chain has TRBV5-1 and TRBJ1-6; TRBD1 aligns across 8 bases. V was clipped by 4 bases and J by 7 bases; unmatched bases: 7. The length of the CDR3 is 15 residues. CDR1 is SGHRS, CDR2 YFSETQ, per germline. For the CDR3, the DNA is TGCGCCAGCAGCGGGCCGGGACAGGAGAATTCACCCCTCCACTTT. This sequence encodes CASSGPGQENSPLHF. The full variable domain, completed using reference TRBV5-1 and TRBJ1-6, is KAGVTQTPRYLIKTRGQQVTLSCSPISGHRSVSWYQQTPGQGLQFLFEYFSETQRNKGNFPGRFSGRQFSNSRSEMNVSTLELGDSALYLCASSGPGQENSPLHFGNGTRLTVT.

This chain links TRBV9 with TRBJ2-5, with D perhaps TRBD2 (5 bases). This CDR3 comprises 14 residues. The germline V gene encodes CDR1 SGDLS and CDR2 YYNGEE. Trimming left V 1 base short and J 2 bases short, with 9 bases between. The CDR3 is CASSVSERQETQYF. The CDR3 DNA reads as TGTGCCAGCAGCGTATCCGAGCGGCAAGAGACCCAGTACTTC.

J is TRBJ2-1 and V is TRBV5-4; D might be TRBD2 (5 bases). The CDR3 loop spans 13 amino acids. Trimming took 5 bases from V and 3 from J, leaving 9 bases between them. Germline assignment: CDR1 SGHNT and CDR2 YYREEE (reference sequence). As DNA, the CDR3 is TGTGCCAGCAGGAGCGGTAACTACAATGAGCAGTTCTTC. Encoded protein: CASRSGNYNEQFF.

The V call is TRBV7-2, the J call TRBJ2-3, with 14 bases lining up with TRBD2. Per the germline V gene, CDR1 is SGHTA and CDR2 is FQGNSA. The length of the CDR3 is 16 residues. The V segment lost 4 bases and the J segment 1 base; nucleotides outside the gene matches: 1. DNA for the CDR3: TGTGCCAGCAGCTCGGGACTAGCGGGAGGCACAGATACGCAGTATTTT. Translation gives CASSSGLAGGTDTQYF. The full variable domain, rest sourced from reference TRBV7-2 and TRBJ2-3, is GAGVSQSPSNKVTEKGKDVELRCDPISGHTALYWYRQSLGQGLEFLIYFQGNSAPDKSGLPSDRFSAERTGGSVSTLTIQRTQQEDSAVYLCASSSGLAGGTDTQYFGPGTRLTVL.

V and J are TRBV6-4 and TRBJ2-1; D uncertain. V was shortened by 4 bases and J by 8 bases, with 12 bases between the two germline ends. This CDR3 has 13 amino acids. CDR1 and CDR2 (germline): MRHNA, SNTAGT. The CDR3 protein is CASSVVAEDEQFF. The CDR3 DNA sequence: TGTGCCAGCAGTGTTGTGGCCGAGGATGAGCAGTTCTTC.

This rearrangement joins TRBV6-5 to TRBJ2-3; either TRBD1 or TRBD2 may fit D (5 bases each). Trimming pared 8 bases from V and 0 bases from J, leaving 9 bases between. CDR1 is MNHEY and CDR2 is SVGAGI in the germline V gene. The CDR3 has 13 residues. The CDR3 DNA is TGTGCCAGCGGGACCCCTAGCACAGATACGCAGTATTTT. Translation: CASGTPSTDTQYF.

The chain has TRBV7-9 and TRBJ2-1; 12 nucleotides agree with TRBD2. V dropped 5 bases and J dropped 7; count of bases not matched to a gene: 18. The CDR3 has 19 amino acids. Germline V gives CDR1 SEHNR, CDR2 FQNEAQ (reference sequence). The CDR3 is CASSPAGQSPGTSGNEQFF. For the CDR3, the DNA is TGTGCCAGCAGCCCAGCCGGACAGTCCCCCGGGACTAGCGGGAATGAGCAGTTCTTC.

This chain links TRBV29-1 with TRBJ2-5; the match to TRBD2 covers 8 bases. This CDR3 region has 14 residues. Germline assignment: CDR1 SQVTM and CDR2 ANQGSEA. The J segment lost 0 bases and the V segment lost 5 bases, leaving 5 bases of the junction unmatched. This CDR3 reads CSVSGREYQETQYF. The CDR3, as DNA: TGCAGCGTTTCCGGGAGGGAGTACCAAGAGACCCAGTACTTC.

This clone was seen just once. V gene TRBV7-3 combines with J gene TRBJ2-3; D may be TRBD1 (6 bases). The germline V gene encodes CDR1 SGHTA and CDR2 FQGTGA. This CDR3 spans 15 amino acids. Trimming removed 3 bases at V and 2 bases at J, with 12 bases between. CDR3 DNA: TGTGCCAGCAGCTTTGACAGGAGTTACACAGATACGCAGTATTTT. Its translation: CASSFDRSYTDTQYF.

This chain uses TRBV6-5 with TRBJ1-6; the D is unclear. The CDR3 sequence is 13 residues long. Trimming pared 6 bases from V and 11 bases from J, leaving 14 bases between. Germline V gives CDR1 MNHEY, CDR2 SVGAGI. CDR3 region: CASSPDVVTPLHF. As DNA, the CDR3 is TGTGCCAGCAGCCCTGATGTAGTGACACCCCTCCACTTT.

Here the CDR3 reads CASSIAPNSPALHF. CDR3 coding DNA: TGTGCCAGTAGTATAGCACCCAACAGTCCGGCCCTCCACTTT. The chain is built from TRBV19 and TRBJ1-6; D gene unclear. CDR1 is LNHDA and CDR2 is SQIVND in the germline V gene (reference sequence). This CDR3 is 14 amino acids long. Trimming removed 1 base from V and 14 bases from J, with 15 bases in between.

Worth noting for this clone: The same CDR3 arises from other DNA sequences in this sample as well. The V call is TRBV16, the J call TRBJ1-3; weak D call: TRBD1 (6 bases). The germline V gene has CDR1 KGHSY and CDR2 FQNENV. The CDR3 has 14 residues. Between the trimmed V and J ends, which lost 0 bases and 4 bases, there was a span of 7 bases. The CDR3 reads CASSQSGTGNTIYF. The CDR3, as DNA: TGTGCCAGCAGCCAATCGGGGACAGGAAACACCATATATTTT.

The CDR3 nucleotides read TGTGCCTCAACAGGGCAAGGAAACACCATATATTTT. This encodes CASTGQGNTIYF. The V call is TRBV9, the J call TRBJ1-3, with a tentative D call TRBD1 (6 bases). The CDR3 is 12 amino acids. Per the germline V gene, CDR1 is SGDLS and CDR2 is YYNGEE. The germline V and J ends were trimmed by 10 bases and 4 bases, with 12 bases remaining between them.

V gene TRBV27 combines with J gene TRBJ1-2; no reliable D call. CDR3 length: 15 amino acids. Germline loops: CDR1 MNHEY, CDR2 SMNVEV (reference sequence). V lost 4 bases, J lost 3 bases, and 15 bases lay in between. The CDR3 loop reads CASSSEPGLHYGYTF. CDR3 coding DNA: TGTGCCAGCAGTTCAGAACCCGGGTTGCACTATGGCTACACCTTC.

This chain joins TRBV11-3 and TRBJ2-7; D is unresolved. The ends were cut back, 1 base at V and 0 bases at J, with 4 bases in the middle. In germline, CDR1 is SGHNT, CDR2 YENEEA. The CDR3 is 13 residues long. The CDR3 spells CASSLGPSYEQYF. For the CDR3, the DNA is TGTGCCAGCAGCTTAGGACCCTCCTACGAGCAGTACTTC.

This clone was seen a few times. The chain carries TRBV28 and TRBJ1-1, with unresolved D. The CDR3 is made up of 11 amino acids. Germline V gene sequence: CDR1 MDHEN, CDR2 SYDVKM. Trimming cost V 5 bases and J 11 bases, with 12 bases left between them. CDR3 sequence (DNA): TGTGCCAGCAGTCAGGAGGAGGGTGCTTTCTTT. Encoded protein: CASSQEEGAFF.

On this clone itself: Other DNA variants within this sample encode the same CDR3. The chain uses TRBV7-3 and TRBJ2-1, with 9 bases identical to TRBD2. V lost 3 bases, J lost 4 bases, and 4 bases stayed unmatched. This CDR3 has 15 amino acids. Germline V gives CDR1 SGHTA, CDR2 FQGTGA. CDR3 in amino acids: CASSLTSGTYNEQFF. The CDR3 DNA reads as TGTGCCAGCAGCTTGACTAGCGGAACTTACAATGAGCAGTTCTTC.

The chain employs TRBV11-2 and TRBJ2-1, with D tentatively TRBD1 (6 bases). The ends were cut back, 5 bases at V and 8 bases at J, with 10 bases in the middle. CDR1 SGHAT and CDR2 FQNNGV come from the germline V gene. The CDR3 sequence is 12 residues long. CDR3 nucleotide sequence: TGTGCCAGCAGCAGCAGGGGCGATGAGCAGTTCTTC. Protein sequence: CASSSRGDEQFF.

Concerning this clone itself: This may come from a read error, since a much larger clone is one base off. The chain links TRBV30 to TRBJ2-5; D ambiguous. The CDR3 runs to 13 residues. Germline V gives CDR1 GTSNPN, CDR2 SVGIG (reference sequence). Trimming removed 3 bases at V and 5 bases at J, with 13 bases between. The CDR3 loop is CAWSASIRETQYF. The CDR3 DNA sequence: TGTGCCTGGAGCGCCAGCATCCGGGAGACCCAGTACTTC.

The J gene is TRBJ2-3, the V gene TRBV9; TRBD2 is a possible D gene (6 bases). Trimming took off 5 bases at V and 3 bases at J, with 10 bases between the two ends. There are 13 residues in the CDR3. Germline values: CDR1 SGDLS, CDR2 YYNGEE. CDR3 residues: CASREGGTDTQYF. The CDR3 DNA follows: TGTGCCAGCAGGGAGGGTGGGACAGATACGCAGTATTTT.

The chain uses TRBV5-4 and TRBJ2-1; TRBD2 matches at 9 bases. The CDR3 runs 15 residues. Trimming at V came to 9 bases and at J to 1 base, leaving 8 bases not matched to a gene. The germline gives CDR1 SGHNT, CDR2 YYREEE (reference sequence). Here the CDR3 reads CATSSGKFSYNEQFF. The DNA of the CDR3 is TGTGCCACCTCTAGCGGGAAATTTTCCTACAATGAGCAGTTCTTC.

This clone was observed a few times. V gene TRBV5-6 combines with J gene TRBJ2-5; 7 bases are shared with TRBD1. Germline trimming cut 5 bases from V and 5 bases from J; bases unmatched to any gene: 9. The CDR3 length is 14 residues. Looked up from germline, CDR1 is SGHDT and CDR2 is YYEEEE. The CDR3 is CASRPTGVWETQYF. CDR3 nucleotides: TGTGCCAGCAGACCTACAGGGGTTTGGGAGACCCAGTACTTC.

This clone was picked up many times. Other DNA sequences of this sample code for an identical CDR3. The V and J genes are TRBV4-2 and TRBJ2-7, with D possibly TRBD2 on 6 matching bases. From germline, CDR1 is LGHNA and CDR2 YNFKEQ. V was pared by 1 base and J by 1 base, with 11 bases between. The CDR3 is 15 residues long. CDR3 nucleotides: TGTGCCAGCAGCCAAGGTCAGGACTATTCCTACGAGCAGTACTTC. It translates to CASSQGQDYSYEQYF.